A single sample is the source of the 20 T cell receptor beta chains below, sequenced in a study of OX40 agonist ivuxolimab in advanced cancers. Method: immunoSEQ multiplex PCR; TCRdb's copy keeps in-frame clones and lacks some. The sample includes 10,000 to 14,000 clones, roughly four fifths seen only once; the top ten take 10%. This specimen consisted of CD4+ or CD8+ T cells sorted from blood, obtained in a trial of the OX40 agonist ivuxolimab. The receptors shown here come from an adult with an advanced solid tumor such as melanoma, head and neck, liver or kidney cancer.

V and J are TRBV19 and TRBJ2-3, with 8 bases matching TRBD2. Germline V gene sequence: CDR1 LNHDA, CDR2 SQIVND (reference sequence). The CDR3 runs to 15 residues. Trimming removed 5 bases from V and 0 bases from J; junction bases left unmatched: 4. CDR3 DNA: TGTGCCAGTAGTCTATCGGGAGGGAGCACAGATACGCAGTATTTT. It yields the protein CASSLSGGSTDTQYF.

The chain recombines TRBV27 with TRBJ2-7; D unclear. The CDR3 is 12 residues long. The germline V and J ends were trimmed by 5 bases and 0 bases, with 5 bases remaining between them. CDR1 and CDR2 (germline): MNHEY, SMNVEV (reference sequence). The CDR3 protein is CASSPLSYEQYF. CDR3 sequence (DNA): TGTGCCAGCAGTCCCCTCTCCTACGAGCAGTACTTC.

This clone is medium-sized. J is TRBJ1-2 and V is TRBV7-9; no reliable D call. V gave up 4 bases and J gave up 4 bases, with 13 bases separating them. Looked up from germline, CDR1 is SEHNR and CDR2 is FQNEAQ (reference sequence). CDR3 length equals 14 residues. The CDR3 DNA is TGTGCCAGCAGCTCCCTCTTTACCGCCTATGGCTACACCTTC. Translated, it gives CASSSLFTAYGYTF. The variable domain in full, with the rest retrieved from reference TRBV7-9 and TRBJ1-2, is DTGVSQNPRHKITKRGQNVTFRCDPISEHNRLYWYRQTLGQGPEFLTYFQNEAQLEKSRLLSDRFSAERPKGSFSTLEIQRTEQGDSAMYLCASSSLFTAYGYTFGSGTRLTVV.

V usage is TRBV9 and J usage is TRBJ2-1; no clear D. The CDR3 covers 14 residues. V was shortened by 6 bases and J by 6 bases, with 16 bases between the two germline ends. Per germline, CDR1 SGDLS and CDR2 YYNGEE. CDR3 in amino acids: CASNPGGSFNEQFF. CDR3 coding DNA: TGTGCCAGCAACCCCGGTGGCAGTTTCAATGAGCAGTTCTTC.

The rearrangement joins TRBV5-5 to TRBJ1-2; TRBD1 agrees at 7 bases. The CDR3 sequence is 16 residues long. V dropped 4 bases and J dropped 4; count of bases not matched to a gene: 13. CDR1 SGHKS and CDR2 YYEKEE come from the germline V gene (reference sequence). CDR3 amino acids: CASSRVTGQKFYGYTF. The DNA for the CDR3 is TGTGCCAGCAGCCGAGTCACGGGACAGAAATTCTATGGCTACACCTTC.

The rearrangement uses TRBV13 and TRBJ2-7; D unresolved. Germline CDR1 and CDR2: PRHDT and FYEKMQ (reference sequence). This CDR3 comprises 12 residues. Trimming stripped 4 bases from V and 1 base from J, with 5 bases between. The CDR3, as DNA: TGTGCCAGCAGCTCCCAATCCTACGAGCAGTACTTC. It codes for CASSSQSYEQYF.

The chain combines TRBV19 with TRBJ1-5; D not certain. The CDR3 sequence is 14 residues long. The ends were cut back, 6 bases at V and 1 base at J, with 10 bases in the middle. Germline CDR1 is LNHDA and CDR2 is SQIVND (reference sequence). The CDR3 DNA sequence: TGTGCCAGTAGCGTGGGCTACAGCAATCAGCCCCAGCATTTT. Protein product: CASSVGYSNQPQHF.

The gene calls are TRBV9 and TRBJ2-5; TRBD2 is a possible D gene (6 bases). Germline loops: CDR1 SGDLS, CDR2 YYNGEE. The CDR3 runs to 17 residues. V was shortened by 3 bases and J by 5 bases, with 23 bases between the two germline ends. Here the CDR3 DNA reads TGTGCCAGCAGCGAGGGGATAGCGGCCCCAGGGAAGGAGACCCAGTACTTC. Translated, it gives CASSEGIAAPGKETQYF.

The CDR3 here is CASTIGVAGSYNEQFF. The CDR3 DNA is TGTGCCAGCACCATCGGGGTGGCGGGATCCTACAATGAGCAGTTCTTC. This chain connects TRBV7-8 to TRBJ2-1, with D possibly matching TRBD2 (6 bases). CDR3 length: 16 residues. Trimming took 7 bases from V and 1 from J, leaving 17 bases between them. Looked up from germline, CDR1 is SGHVS and CDR2 is FQNEAQ.

The chain couples TRBV30 to TRBJ2-7; D may be TRBD1 (6 bases). The CDR3 contains 12 residues. Trimming removed 4 bases from V and 0 bases from J, with 7 bases in between. Germline V gene data show CDR1 as GTSNPN and CDR2 as SVGIG (reference sequence). The CDR3 DNA is TGTGCCTGGACAGGGGCCTCCTACGAGCAGTACTTC. Its protein is CAWTGASYEQYF.

The rearrangement joins TRBV11-2 to TRBJ1-6; D is ambiguous. This CDR3 is 15 amino acids long. Germline V gene sequence: CDR1 SGHAT, CDR2 FQNNGV. Trimming removed 2 bases at V and 11 bases at J, with 16 bases between. This CDR3 is CASSLNKAVMTPLHF. The CDR3 DNA is TGTGCCAGCAGCTTAAACAAGGCCGTGATGACACCCCTCCACTTT.

The chain combines TRBV9 with TRBJ2-1; 12 positions agree with TRBD2. Germline V gene lookup returns CDR1 SGDLS and CDR2 YYNGEE. The ends lost 8 bases at V and 4 bases at J; junction bases unmatched: 4. CDR3 length: 14 residues. In DNA, the CDR3 is TGTGCCAGTCACGGGACTAGCGGGTACAATGAGCAGTTCTTC. This translates into CASHGTSGYNEQFF.

This rearrangement joins TRBV27 to TRBJ2-2; D is unclear. The germline gives CDR1 MNHEY, CDR2 SMNVEV (reference sequence). The length of the CDR3 is 15 residues. The V gene lost 1 base and the J gene lost 3 bases, with 9 bases spanning the gap. The CDR3 nucleotides read TGTGCCAGCAGTTTATTACCCCTCGACACCGGGGAGCTGTTTTTT. This encodes CASSLLPLDTGELFF.

This chain connects TRBV13 to TRBJ1-1; 10 bases match TRBD1. J lost 5 bases, V lost 8 bases, and 2 bases had no gene match. The length of the CDR3 is 12 residues. Germline values: CDR1 PRHDT, CDR2 FYEKMQ (reference sequence). The CDR3 DNA reads TGTGCCAGCGGGACAGGGGAGACTGAAGCTTTCTTT. Protein product: CASGTGETEAFF.

V and J are TRBV7-6 and TRBJ2-7; D assignment may be TRBD1 or TRBD2 (5 bases each). The germline V gene encodes CDR1 SGHVS and CDR2 FNYEAQ. The V end was cut by 1 base, the J end by 7 bases, with 11 bases between. This CDR3 is 13 amino acids long. The DNA for the CDR3 is TGTGCCAGCAGCTTAGACGGGACCTGGGAGCAGTACTTC. Protein: CASSLDGTWEQYF.

The genes are TRBV5-5 and TRBJ1-3; TRBD1 is a possible D gene (5 bases). Germline V gene lookup returns CDR1 SGHKS and CDR2 YYEKEE (reference sequence). There are 12 residues in the CDR3. V was clipped by 2 bases and J by 8 bases, with 8 bases between them. The CDR3 DNA sequence: TGTGCCAGCAGCTTAGGGGATTACACCATATATTTT. Its translation: CASSLGDYTIYF.

The chain links TRBV2 to TRBJ2-1; 11 positions agree with TRBD2. Germline V gene lookup returns CDR1 SNHLY and CDR2 FYNNEI. With 8 bases clipped from V and 7 bases from J, the junction kept 4 bases outside the gene matches. The CDR3 loop spans 13 amino acids. This chain's CDR3 is CASLAGGVNEQFF. The CDR3 nucleotides read TGTGCCAGCCTAGCGGGAGGAGTGAATGAGCAGTTCTTC.

This chain connects TRBV11-2 to TRBJ2-7, with 8 bases identical to TRBD2. The CDR3 extends over 14 amino acids. In germline, CDR1 is SGHAT, CDR2 FQNNGV. V was pared by 5 bases and J by 3 bases, with 6 bases of the junction left unmatched. The CDR3 here is CASSVSGSIYEQYF. CDR3 DNA sequence: TGTGCCAGCAGCGTGAGCGGGAGTATCTACGAGCAGTACTTC. The full variable domain, in which reference TRBV11-2 and TRBJ2-7 provide the parts outside the CDR3, is EAGVAQSPRYKIIEKRQSVAFWCNPISGHATLYWYQQILGQGPKLLIQFQNNGVVDDSQLPKDRFSAERLKGVDSTLKIQPAKLEDSAVYLCASSVSGSIYEQYFGPGTRLTVT.

This chain connects TRBV9 to TRBJ2-1; D uncertain. CDR1 SGDLS and CDR2 YYNGEE come from the germline V gene. This CDR3 is 13 amino acids long. The V end was cut by 1 base, the J end by 5 bases, with 7 bases between. CDR3 amino acids: CASSVNGHNEQFF. DNA of the CDR3: TGTGCCAGCAGCGTAAATGGCCACAATGAGCAGTTCTTC.

The V gene is TRBV5-1, the J gene TRBJ2-5; TRBD2 is a possible D gene (5 bases). The V end lost 0 bases, the J end lost 5 bases, and 14 bases lay between the germline ends. The V gene's germline CDR1 is SGHRS and CDR2 YFSETQ. The CDR3 runs 15 residues. The CDR3 DNA follows: TGCGCCAGCAGCTTGGACCCGGGGTTTTTGGAGACCCAGTACTTC. It codes for CASSLDPGFLETQYF.